One and the same sample provided the 32 T cell receptor beta chains below, sequenced in a study of cytomegalovirus exposure and HLA in healthy donors. PCR employed 60 Vbeta and 13 Jbeta primers. Data came from immunoSEQ multiplex PCR; TCRdb stores just in-frame clones and leaves some out. The table has roughly 160,000 clones, roughly 74% seen once; the top ten hold about 7.7%. Sequencing was done on a sample of PBMCs. Every receptor here comes from a middle-aged woman in good health and CMV-seropositive.

This chain joins TRBV27 and TRBJ1-2; D perhaps matches TRBD1 (6 bases). This CDR3 is built from 14 residues. V was cut by 5 bases and J by 6 bases, with 16 bases left in between. Per germline, CDR1 MNHEY and CDR2 SMNVEV (reference sequence). Here the CDR3 DNA reads TGTGCCAGCAGTGGACCAGGGGCAGGGAATGGCTACACCTTC. It translates to CASSGPGAGNGYTF.

This clone has a handful of counts. The rearrangement uses TRBV29-1 and TRBJ2-4; 9 nucleotides match TRBD1. The V gene end was trimmed by 2 bases and the J gene end by 8 bases; junction bases not matched to a gene: 7. CDR3 length equals 14 residues. In germline, CDR1 is SQVTM, CDR2 ANQGSEA. This CDR3 reads CSVERTGGPDIQYF. In DNA, the CDR3 is TGCAGCGTTGAACGAACAGGGGGCCCGGACATTCAGTACTTC.

The chain combines TRBV25-1 with TRBJ1-1; D gene uncertain. Trimming took 9 bases from V and 1 from J, leaving 6 bases between them. The V gene's germline CDR1 is MGHDK and CDR2 SYGVNS. CDR3 size: 11 residues. DNA of the CDR3: TGTGCCAGTGCGGCGAACACTGAAGCTTTCTTT. Amino acid sequence: CASAANTEAFF.

This sequence joins TRBV11-3 and TRBJ2-1; TRBD1 aligns across 7 bases. V was clipped by 5 bases and J by 9 bases; unmatched bases: 4. This CDR3 is built from 12 residues. CDR1 is SGHNT, CDR2 YENEEA, per germline. CDR3 region: CASSPRQGEQFF. CDR3 coding DNA: TGTGCCAGCAGCCCGAGACAGGGTGAGCAGTTCTTC.

The J gene is TRBJ1-3, the V gene TRBV4-2; TRBD1 matches 10 bases. Germline V CDR1 and CDR2: LGHNA, YNFKEQ. Germline trimming cut 2 bases from V and 0 bases from J; bases unmatched to any gene: 7. The CDR3 length is 18 residues. The CDR3 DNA follows: TGTGCCAGCAGCCAAAAGAGACAGGGGGCCTACTCTGGAAACACCATATATTTT. This sequence encodes CASSQKRQGAYSGNTIYF.

The chain combines TRBV9 with TRBJ2-7, with a tentative D call TRBD1 (6 bases). The germline V gene has CDR1 SGDLS and CDR2 YYNGEE. The CDR3 extends over 14 amino acids. The ends were cut back, 3 bases at V and 0 bases at J, with 10 bases in the middle. CDR3 nucleotide sequence: TGTGCCAGCAGCGGACAGGTGAACTCCTACGAGCAGTACTTC. Its protein is CASSGQVNSYEQYF.

The chain recombines TRBV28 with TRBJ2-4; D perhaps matches TRBD2 (5 bases). Trimming removed 4 bases from V and 14 bases from J, with 18 bases in between. CDR1 and CDR2 (germline): MDHEN, SYDVKM. The CDR3 totals 13 residues. The CDR3, as DNA: TGTGCCAGCAGTTCGGGCCCCGCTAGCCCCAAGTACTTC. It encodes CASSSGPASPKYF.

The J gene is TRBJ2-1, the V gene TRBV7-3; 7 positions agree with TRBD2. CDR3 size: 14 residues. Germline lookup yields CDR1 SGHTA and CDR2 FQGTGA. With 3 bases clipped from V and 7 bases from J, the junction kept 6 bases outside the gene matches. The CDR3 protein is CASSFGRERNEQFF. As DNA, the CDR3 is TGTGCCAGCAGCTTCGGGCGGGAGCGGAATGAGCAGTTCTTC. The full variable domain, rest sourced from reference TRBV7-3 and TRBJ2-1, is GAGVSQTPSNKVTEKGKYVELRCDPISGHTALYWYRQSLGQGPEFLIYFQGTGAADDSGLPNDRFFAVRPEGSVSTLKIQRTERGDSAVYLCASSFGRERNEQFFGPGTRLTVL.

This clone was picked up one time. V is TRBV28 and J is TRBJ1-4; the D gene is possibly TRBD1 (5 bases). The V and J ends lost 5 bases and 10 bases respectively, with 11 bases between them. From germline, CDR1 is MDHEN and CDR2 SYDVKM. The CDR3 contains 12 residues. CDR3: CASSLGVVKLFF. CDR3 nucleotides: TGTGCCAGCAGTCTAGGGGTAGTAAAACTGTTTTTT.

This chain links TRBV4-3 with TRBJ1-2; a weak D match, TRBD1 (5 bases). V lost 0 bases and J lost 4, with 21 bases in between. Germline CDR1 LGHNA, CDR2 YSLEER. CDR3 length: 18 residues. The DNA for the CDR3 is TGCGCCAGCAGCCAAGATAGGAGGCCAGGGAGGGGAGGCTATGGCTACACCTTC. Translated, it gives CASSQDRRPGRGGYGYTF.

The V gene is TRBV6-4, the J gene TRBJ1-2; 9 bases line up with TRBD1. V trimming: 5 bases; J trimming: 5 bases; junction bases outside the gene matches: 9. Per the germline V gene, CDR1 is MRHNA and CDR2 is SNTAGT. The CDR3 has 15 amino acids. CDR3 region: CASSPNPDRGYGYTF. Here the CDR3 DNA reads TGTGCCAGCAGTCCTAACCCGGACAGGGGTTATGGCTACACCTTC.

The chain joins TRBV14 to TRBJ2-7, with TRBD1 identical over 7 bases. There are 12 residues in the CDR3. Germline values: CDR1 SGHDN, CDR2 FVKESK. V shed 3 bases, J shed 4 bases, and the junction held 0 bases outside the gene matches. The CDR3 DNA is TGTGCCAGCAGCCAGACAGGGTACGAGCAGTACTTC. It yields the protein CASSQTGYEQYF.

The table lists this clone with a few counts. The chain employs TRBV19 and TRBJ2-2, with TRBD1 matching 9 bases. The germline V gene has CDR1 LNHDA and CDR2 SQIVND (reference sequence). CDR3 length: 15 amino acids. The V and J ends lost 1 base and 7 bases, in that order; junction bases with no gene match: 4. DNA for the CDR3: TGTGCCAGTAGTATAGGACAGGGGGAAAACGGGGAGCTGTTTTTT. This codes for CASSIGQGENGELFF.

Only one count was recorded for this clone. The chain combines TRBV28 with TRBJ2-1; 10 bases line up with TRBD2. This CDR3 comprises 17 residues. Germline V gene data show CDR1 as MDHEN and CDR2 as SYDVKM. V lost 5 bases and J lost 4; bases outside the gene matches: 11. This chain's CDR3 is CASSAKPGTSVYNEQFF. Written as DNA, the CDR3 is TGTGCCAGCAGTGCTAAACCCGGGACTAGCGTATACAATGAGCAGTTCTTC. The complete variable domain, with remaining parts taken from reference TRBV28 and TRBJ2-1, reads DVKVTQSSRYLVKRTGEKVFLECVQDMDHENMFWYRQDPGLGLRLIYFSYDVKMKEKGDIPEGYSVSREKKERFSLILESASTNQTSMYLCASSAKPGTSVYNEQFFGPGTRLTVL.

The rearrangement uses TRBV19 and TRBJ1-4, with D perhaps matching TRBD1 (6 bases). V was cut by 4 bases and J by 2 bases, with 8 bases left in between. Per the germline V gene, CDR1 is LNHDA and CDR2 is SQIVND (reference sequence). The CDR3 extends over 14 amino acids. CDR3 bases: TGTGCCAGTAGTAGGGGGCCGACTAATGAAAAACTGTTTTTT. It encodes CASSRGPTNEKLFF. The full variable domain, rest sourced from reference TRBV19 and TRBJ1-4, is DGGITQSPKYLFRKEGQNVTLSCEQNLNHDAMYWYRQDPGQGLRLIYYSQIVNDFQKGDIAEGYSVSREKKESFPLTVTSAQKNPTAFYLCASSRGPTNEKLFFGSGTQLSVL.

This chain joins TRBV7-2 and TRBJ1-3; D gene unclear. Germline V gene lookup returns CDR1 SGHTA and CDR2 FQGNSA. The V gene lost 5 bases and the J gene lost 0 bases, with 14 bases spanning the gap. CDR3 length: 16 residues. As DNA, the CDR3 is TGTGCCAGCAGCCTTAGTTTACAGTCCTCTGGAAACACCATATATTTT. It encodes CASSLSLQSSGNTIYF.

This clone came up once. This chain connects TRBV7-9 to TRBJ2-1; TRBD1 aligns across 12 bases. The V segment lost 8 bases and the J segment 6 bases; nucleotides outside the gene matches: 5. The CDR3 runs 14 residues. Germline CDR1 SEHNR, CDR2 FQNEAQ (reference sequence). The CDR3 loop is CASLGQGASNEQFF. The CDR3 DNA follows: TGTGCCAGCCTGGGACAGGGGGCGTCCAATGAGCAGTTCTTC.

The J gene is TRBJ2-3, the V gene TRBV30; a weak D match, TRBD2 (6 bases). The germline gives CDR1 GTSNPN, CDR2 SVGIG (reference sequence). Trimming took off 3 bases at V and 2 bases at J, with 18 bases between the two ends. The CDR3 covers 16 residues. This CDR3 is CAWSPWSSGFTDTQYF. The DNA of the CDR3 is TGTGCCTGGAGCCCTTGGAGTAGCGGCTTCACAGATACGCAGTATTTT. Looking up the rest from reference TRBV30 and TRBJ2-3 gives the full variable domain: SQTIHQWPATLVQPVGSPLSLECTVEGTSNPNLYWYRQAAGRGLQLLFYSVGIGQISSEVPQNLSASRPQDRQFILSSKKLLLSDSGFYLCAWSPWSSGFTDTQYFGPGTRLTVL.

The rearrangement joins TRBV7-2 to TRBJ2-3; D unclear. This CDR3 is built from 12 residues. Trimming took 5 bases from V and 8 from J, leaving 11 bases between them. The germline V gene encodes CDR1 SGHTA and CDR2 FQGNSA. The CDR3 protein is CASSQERRTQYF. DNA of the CDR3: TGTGCCAGCAGCCAGGAACGCCGTACGCAGTATTTT. The entire variable domain, with the rest obtained from reference TRBV7-2 and TRBJ2-3, is as follows: GAGVSQSPSNKVTEKGKDVELRCDPISGHTALYWYRQSLGQGLEFLIYFQGNSAPDKSGLPSDRFSAERTGGSVSTLTIQRTQQEDSAVYLCASSQERRTQYFGPGTRLTVL.

CDR3 DNA sequence: TGTGCCAGCAGTTACTCGCGGCTAGCGGGAGGAGGGGAGCAGTACTTC. Translated, it gives CASSYSRLAGGGEQYF. The chain couples TRBV6-5 to TRBJ2-7; 11 nucleotides match TRBD2. Germline lookup yields CDR1 MNHEY and CDR2 SVGAGI. The CDR3 is 16 amino acids. Unmatched junction bases numbered 8, after V lost 0 bases and J lost 7 bases.

The chain combines TRBV4-3 with TRBJ2-3; D not certain. V lost 4 bases and J lost 2, with 10 bases in between. Germline V CDR1 and CDR2: LGHNA, YSLEER. CDR3 length: 14 amino acids. The DNA of the CDR3 is TGCGCCAGCAGCCGCGGCGGATCCACAGATACGCAGTATTTT. Translated, it gives CASSRGGSTDTQYF.

This rearrangement joins TRBV7-9 to TRBJ2-7; D perhaps matches TRBD1 (5 bases). The length of the CDR3 is 17 residues. Germline assignment: CDR1 SEHNR and CDR2 FQNEAQ (reference sequence). Trimming left V 4 bases short and J 7 bases short, with 26 bases between. The CDR3 bases are TGTGCCAGCAGCTCCCAACCGAAGTTGGGGCTCCTACGGGAGCAGTACTTC. Translated, it gives CASSSQPKLGLLREQYF.

This rearrangement joins TRBV19 to TRBJ1-5; maybe TRBD1 (5 bases). This CDR3 comprises 15 residues. V was cut by 0 bases and J by 11 bases, with 17 bases left in between. Germline V CDR1 and CDR2: LNHDA, SQIVND (reference sequence). CDR3 nucleotide sequence: TGTGCCAGTAGTATAGATAGGTCCGGGGGAATGACCCAGCATTTT. This translates into CASSIDRSGGMTQHF. The variable domain in full, completed from reference TRBV19 and TRBJ1-5, reads DGGITQSPKYLFRKEGQNVTLSCEQNLNHDAMYWYRQDPGQGLRLIYYSQIVNDFQKGDIAEGYSVSREKKESFPLTVTSAQKNPTAFYLCASSIDRSGGMTQHFGDGTRLSIL.

V usage is TRBV11-3 and J usage is TRBJ2-3; TRBD2 matches 7 bases. CDR3 length equals 15 residues. The V segment lost 1 base and the J segment 8 bases; nucleotides outside the gene matches: 9. The V gene's germline CDR1 is SGHNT and CDR2 YENEEA. The CDR3 DNA reads as TGTGCCAGCAGCTTAGGGGAGGGACTTGGCGGTACGCAGTATTTT. It codes for CASSLGEGLGGTQYF.

The chain links TRBV2 to TRBJ2-4, with D possibly TRBD2 on 5 matching bases. V was cut by 8 bases and J by 4 bases, with 12 bases left in between. Looked up from germline, CDR1 is SNHLY and CDR2 is FYNNEI. The CDR3 loop spans 13 amino acids. This CDR3 reads CASQLDKKNIQYF. The CDR3 nucleotides read TGTGCCAGCCAACTAGATAAGAAAAACATTCAGTACTTC.

The chain employs TRBV7-3 and TRBJ2-7; a weak D match, TRBD2 (5 bases). Per germline, CDR1 SGHTA and CDR2 FQGTGA. The CDR3 has 13 residues. Trimming took off 6 bases at V and 3 bases at J, with 12 bases between the two ends. Here the CDR3 DNA reads TGTGCCAGCAGTCTCGGGGTCGGCTACGAGCAGTACTTC. Encoded protein: CASSLGVGYEQYF.

Only a few counts were recorded for this clone. In DNA, the CDR3 is TGTGCCAGCTCACCTACTAGGGAGGTAGAGCAGTTCTTC. The encoded protein is CASSPTREVEQFF. The chain recombines TRBV18 with TRBJ2-1; tentatively, D is TRBD2 (6 bases). Germline assignment: CDR1 KGHSH and CDR2 LQKENI. The CDR3 contains 13 residues. V was pared by 3 bases and J by 10 bases, with 13 bases between.

The chain carries TRBV19 and TRBJ2-1; 11 nucleotides align to TRBD1. V was pared by 5 bases and J by 3 bases, with 6 bases of the junction left unmatched. CDR1 LNHDA and CDR2 SQIVND come from the germline V gene (reference sequence). This CDR3 comprises 16 residues. The CDR3 here is CASSDVGTGGYNEQFF. The CDR3 DNA follows: TGTGCCAGTAGTGACGTAGGGACAGGGGGCTACAATGAGCAGTTCTTC.

The chain links TRBV10-3 to TRBJ2-7; TRBD1 matches at 9 bases. The CDR3 contains 15 residues. Looked up from germline, CDR1 is ENHRY and CDR2 is SYGVKD. Trimming took 6 bases from V and 1 from J; bases not matched to a gene: 7. The CDR3 nucleotides are TGTGCCATCAGAACGGACAGGGGAGAATCCTACGAGCAGTACTTC. Translated: CAIRTDRGESYEQYF.

The gene calls are TRBV4-1 and TRBJ1-2; the D is unclear. Between the trimmed V and J ends, which lost 0 bases and 1 base, there was a span of 15 bases. Looked up from germline, CDR1 is MGHRA and CDR2 is YSYEKL. The CDR3 spans 17 residues. The DNA of the CDR3 is TGCGCCAGCAGCCAAGAACCAAGATCAGCGATTAACTATGGCTACACCTTC. Translating gives CASSQEPRSAINYGYTF.

The sample holds one count of this clone. J is TRBJ2-7 and V is TRBV28; D not resolved. The CDR3 is 12 residues long. Germline CDR1 reads MDHEN; CDR2 reads SYDVKM. The ends were cut back, 2 bases at V and 6 bases at J, with 8 bases in the middle. The CDR3 sequence is CASSLSLSEQYF. Here the CDR3 DNA reads TGTGCCAGCAGTTTAAGTCTATCCGAGCAGTACTTC.

The CDR3 loop reads CSVRDAEAFF. The CDR3 DNA follows: TGCAGCGTGCGGGACGCTGAAGCTTTCTTT. The chain carries TRBV29-1 and TRBJ1-1; D perhaps matches TRBD1 (5 bases). V was trimmed by 6 bases and J by 6 bases, leaving 8 bases between them. The V gene's germline CDR1 is SQVTM and CDR2 ANQGSEA. The CDR3 runs to 10 residues.